The T cell receptor beta chain under discussion was sequenced for a study of shared clonotypes between healthy human individuals. Across the study: A couple of female and a few male donors aged 18 to 49 were enrolled.

Germline CDR1 is KGHSY and CDR2 is FQNENV. The V end was cut by 1 base, the J end by 1 base, with 21 bases between. This CDR3 has 19 residues. Study-wide results and limits: When naive CD4 clonotypes were compared across several donors, about 5% were shared.

As to this clone: What it binds is unknown.

Some 30,000 T cell genomes (roughly 0.2 ug DNA) went into each sorted-subset replicate. Repertoires were generated with immunoSEQ multiplex PCR, while TCRdb's copy carries only in-frame clones and drops some. The top ten hold more than 1.5% of the sample, which has around 2,000,000 clones, approximately 94% seen once. Cells designated naive CD8 were CD45RO-negative and were positively selected for CCR7, with terminally differentiated effector memory CD45RA+ cells excluded. The rearrangement links TRBV16 to TRBJ2-3; D is unresolved. This clonotype was sampled from a man between 18 and 35 years old in good health. Some clones in this sample may be carry-over from other donors' samples. The specimen sequenced was naive CD8+ T cells from PBMCs. The CDR3 protein is CASSQYRVVFAERTDTQYF. CDR3 in DNA: TGTGCCAGCAGCCAATACCGTGTAGTCTTCGCGGAACGCACAGATACGCAGTATTTT.